A single sample gave rise to the 29 T cell receptor beta chains below, sequenced in a study of neoadjuvant anti-PD-1 for oral cavity cancer. Clones were sequenced by immunoSEQ multiplex PCR, and TCRdb holds only the in-frame ones, with some missing. The sample includes tens of thousands of clones, more than 20% of them seen just once. Sample time point: after neoadjuvant nivolumab, at surgical resection. Specimen: tumor tissue, collected after nivolumab (anti-PD-1) treatment. These receptors came from a person aged 40 to 85 with oral cavity squamous cell carcinoma.

The sample holds a few counts of this clone. CDR3 region: CASSPAISNQPQHF. The CDR3 coding sequence is TGTGCCAGTAGTCCGGCTATCAGCAATCAGCCCCAGCATTTT. J is TRBJ1-5 and V is TRBV19, with D uncertain. CDR3 length equals 14 residues. V was shortened by 5 bases and J by 1 base, with 9 bases between the two germline ends. Germline lookup yields CDR1 LNHDA and CDR2 SQIVND (reference sequence).

The V call is TRBV5-4, the J call TRBJ2-7, with D uncertain. The germline V gene has CDR1 SGHNT and CDR2 YYREEE (reference sequence). The CDR3 length is 12 residues. V lost 1 base to trimming and J lost 3 bases, with 5 bases between them. CDR3 DNA sequence: TGTGCCAGCAGCTTGTCAGACTACGAGCAGTACTTC. Translating it yields CASSLSDYEQYF.

This clone was observed a few times. This chain links TRBV10-2 with TRBJ2-2; D unclear. CDR3 size: 13 residues. Trimming left V 4 bases short and J 4 bases short, with 7 bases between. CDR1 and CDR2 from the germline V gene are WSHSY and SAAADI. CDR3 protein: CASSGTFTGELFF. CDR3 in DNA: TGCGCCAGCAGTGGCACGTTCACCGGGGAGCTGTTTTTT.

This clone was seen only a few times. The chain carries TRBV7-9 and TRBJ1-1; D is ambiguous. V was shortened by 5 bases and J by 0 bases, with 7 bases between the two germline ends. Germline CDR1 and CDR2: SEHNR and FQNEAQ (reference sequence). This CDR3 spans 13 amino acids. The CDR3 sequence is CASSPVLNTEAFF. The CDR3 coding sequence is TGTGCCAGCAGCCCAGTATTGAACACTGAAGCTTTCTTT.

The V gene is TRBV11-3, the J gene TRBJ2-7; either TRBD1 or TRBD2 may fit D (6 bases each). Trimming shortened V by 5 bases and J by 10 bases, and 15 bases separated the two germline ends. CDR1 is SGHNT and CDR2 is YENEEA in the germline V gene. The CDR3 has 12 residues. The CDR3 loop reads CASSQGGSQQYF. In DNA, the CDR3 is TGTGCCAGCAGCCAAGGGGGGTCACAACAGTACTTC.

J is TRBJ1-1 and V is TRBV27, with D tentatively TRBD1 (5 bases). With 2 bases removed from V and 3 bases from J, the gap between germline ends came to 7 bases. In germline, CDR1 is MNHEY, CDR2 SMNVEV (reference sequence). This CDR3 is 13 amino acids long. CDR3: CASSLRQYTEAFF. The CDR3 DNA reads TGTGCCAGCAGTTTACGACAGTACACTGAAGCTTTCTTT.

The V gene is TRBV11-2, the J gene TRBJ1-1; no clear D. V lost 5 bases and J lost 4, with 17 bases in between. The CDR3 contains 15 residues. Germline V gives CDR1 SGHAT, CDR2 FQNNGV. CDR3 nucleotide sequence: TGTGCCAGCAGCCCCCGCGGGGTTGCCGCCACTGAAGCTTTCTTT. Protein sequence: CASSPRGVAATEAFF.

V gene TRBV27 combines with J gene TRBJ1-2, with D possibly being TRBD1 (5 bases). Germline CDR1 reads MNHEY; CDR2 reads SMNVEV (reference sequence). V lost 4 bases and J lost 4, with 16 bases in between. The CDR3 loop spans 15 amino acids. The CDR3 sequence is CASSSARVIPYGYTF. The CDR3 DNA is TGTGCCAGCAGTTCGGCCAGGGTCATCCCCTATGGCTACACCTTC.

J is TRBJ1-2 and V is TRBV6-6; possible D gene TRBD1, 5 bases. CDR3 length equals 11 residues. V lost 8 bases, J lost 7 bases, and 11 bases lay in between. Germline V lookup: CDR1 MNHNY, CDR2 SVGAGI (reference sequence). DNA for the CDR3: TGTGCCAGCCTCAGGGAGGTTGGCTACACCTTC. This sequence encodes CASLREVGYTF.

J is TRBJ1-3 and V is TRBV7-9, with 7 bases aligning to TRBD1. The CDR3 is 15 amino acids. J gave up 4 bases and V 4 bases, and 7 bases lay outside the gene matches. Germline assignment: CDR1 SEHNR and CDR2 FQNEAQ (reference sequence). The CDR3 region has the DNA TGTGCCAGCAGCTCACAGGGGTCTGGAGGAAACACCATATATTTT. It encodes CASSSQGSGGNTIYF. Based on the CDR3 plus reference TRBV7-9 and TRBJ1-3, the full variable domain is DTGVSQNPRHKITKRGQNVTFRCDPISEHNRLYWYRQTLGQGPEFLTYFQNEAQLEKSRLLSDRFSAERPKGSFSTLEIQRTEQGDSAMYLCASSSQGSGGNTIYFGEGSWLTVV.

This clone has only a few counts. The sample holds other DNA sequences that translate to the same CDR3. This chain joins TRBV4-2 and TRBJ2-7; 13 bases are shared with TRBD2. This CDR3 is built from 16 residues. Germline CDR1 LGHNA, CDR2 YNFKEQ. Trimming cost V 1 base and J 4 bases; bases outside gene matches: 4. DNA of the CDR3: TGTGCCAGCAGCCAAGTTGGGACTAGCGGGGCTTACGAGCAGTACTTC. It encodes CASSQVGTSGAYEQYF.

V and J are TRBV7-3 and TRBJ1-1; D is uncertain. Per germline, CDR1 SGHTA and CDR2 FQGTGA. V lost 1 base, J lost 3 bases, and 9 bases lay in between. The CDR3 sequence is 14 residues long. The CDR3 DNA follows: TGTGCCAGCAGCTTAAGGGTTCGGGACACTGAAGCTTTCTTT. Amino acids: CASSLRVRDTEAFF.

The CDR3: CASSLLTQGPYEQYF. The DNA of the CDR3 is TGTGCCAGCAGCTTATTGACACAGGGCCCCTACGAGCAGTACTTC. The chain employs TRBV7-8 and TRBJ2-7, with D possibly matching TRBD1 (6 bases). This CDR3 comprises 15 residues. Germline V gene lookup returns CDR1 SGHVS and CDR2 FQNEAQ. The V end lost 2 bases, the J end lost 2 bases, and 13 bases lay between the germline ends.

The rearrangement uses TRBV4-2 and TRBJ2-5, with D possibly being TRBD2 (5 bases). With 2 bases removed from V and 2 bases from J, the gap between germline ends came to 15 bases. The CDR3 is 16 amino acids. CDR1 is LGHNA, CDR2 YNFKEQ, per germline. CDR3 in amino acids: CASSQSDLATQETQYF. The CDR3 DNA reads as TGTGCCAGCAGCCAAAGCGATCTAGCAACTCAAGAGACCCAGTACTTC.

This rearrangement joins TRBV27 to TRBJ2-7, with 7 bases fitting TRBD1. Losses at the gene ends were 2 bases for V and 3 bases for J; bases not matched to a gene: 7. CDR1 and CDR2 from the germline V gene are MNHEY and SMNVEV (reference sequence). The CDR3 has 15 amino acids. DNA of the CDR3: TGTGCCAGCAGTTTAAGGGCAGGGGGTTACTACGAGCAGTACTTC. Translated: CASSLRAGGYYEQYF.

This clone was counted only a few times. The V and J genes are TRBV13 and TRBJ1-1; D unclear. V was trimmed by 3 bases and J by 0 bases, leaving 5 bases between them. Germline CDR1 PRHDT, CDR2 FYEKMQ (reference sequence). This CDR3 is 13 amino acids long. The CDR3 sequence: CASSLTLNTEAFF. CDR3 DNA sequence: TGTGCCAGCAGCTTGACACTGAACACTGAAGCTTTCTTT. The full variable domain, its missing parts supplied by reference TRBV13 and TRBJ1-1, is AAGVIQSPRHLIKEKRETATLKCYPIPRHDTVYWYQQGPGQDPQFLISFYEKMQSDKGSIPDRFSAQQFSDYHSELNMSSLELGDSALYFCASSLTLNTEAFFGQGTRLTVV.

The chain couples TRBV14 to TRBJ2-3; 8 bases fit TRBD2. Germline V lookup: CDR1 SGHDN, CDR2 FVKESK. V lost 1 base and J lost 3; bases outside the gene matches: 6. CDR3 length: 16 amino acids. In DNA, the CDR3 is TGTGCCAGCAGCCAAGGATTCGGGGGGGCTACAGATACGCAGTATTTT. Translating it yields CASSQGFGGATDTQYF.

V and J are TRBV6-1 and TRBJ1-2; D uncertain. The CDR3 runs 14 residues. Germline CDR1 and CDR2: MNHNS and SASEGT. V was clipped by 8 bases and J by 6 bases, with 19 bases between them. The CDR3 reads CASQTSPGRDGYTF. In nucleotides, the CDR3 is TGTGCCAGCCAGACTTCTCCTGGGCGTGATGGCTACACCTTC.

The gene calls are TRBV10-3 and TRBJ2-1, with TRBD1 matching over 9 bases. Germline V gene sequence: CDR1 ENHRY, CDR2 SYGVKD. The trim removed 2 bases at V and 4 bases at J, leaving 12 bases unmatched. The CDR3 consists of 18 residues. CDR3 loop: CAISEPGGRGQGYNEQFF. CDR3 nucleotide sequence: TGTGCCATCAGTGAGCCTGGCGGGAGAGGACAGGGGTACAATGAGCAGTTCTTC.

The chain links TRBV5-1 to TRBJ2-7; D perhaps matches TRBD2 (6 bases). V shed 0 bases and J shed 0 bases, with 13 bases lying between them. The CDR3 consists of 16 residues. Germline V gives CDR1 SGHRS, CDR2 YFSETQ. CDR3: CASSLGWGEPSYEQYF. For the CDR3, the DNA is TGCGCCAGCAGCTTGGGGTGGGGGGAGCCCTCCTACGAGCAGTACTTC.

The rearrangement uses TRBV15 and TRBJ2-6, with 7 bases lining up with TRBD1. This CDR3 has 16 amino acids. The germline V gene encodes CDR1 LNHNV and CDR2 YYDKDF (reference sequence). Trimming took 1 base from V and 1 from J; bases not matched to a gene: 1. CDR3 in amino acids: CATSRAQGSGANVLTF. DNA of the CDR3: TGTGCCACCAGCAGAGCACAGGGGTCTGGGGCCAACGTCCTGACTTTC.

The CDR3 loop reads CSASGREKLFF. The CDR3 DNA follows: TGCAGTGCTAGTGGTCGCGAAAAACTGTTTTTT. The V and J genes are TRBV20-1 and TRBJ1-4; no definite D call. Trimming removed 3 bases from V and 8 bases from J, with 7 bases in between. Germline V gene sequence: CDR1 DFQATT, CDR2 SNEGSKA (reference sequence). The CDR3 consists of 11 residues.

The gene calls are TRBV9 and TRBJ2-3, with D unresolved. Germline loops: CDR1 SGDLS, CDR2 YYNGEE. The CDR3 loop spans 14 amino acids. The ends were cut back, 0 bases at V and 4 bases at J, with 9 bases in the middle. Here the CDR3 reads CASSVDLGPDTQYF. DNA of the CDR3: TGTGCCAGCAGCGTAGATTTGGGCCCAGATACGCAGTATTTT.

V is TRBV5-4 and J is TRBJ2-7, with TRBD2 matching 8 bases. After removal of 10 bases from V and 5 bases from J, the junction contained 11 bases not matched to a gene. Germline assignment: CDR1 SGHNT and CDR2 YYREEE (reference sequence). This CDR3 has 13 residues. CDR3 sequence: CAPPPGRAHEQYF. In DNA form, the CDR3 reads TGTGCCCCCCCTCCCGGGAGGGCCCACGAGCAGTACTTC.

By sample share, this clone is medium-sized. The V and J genes are TRBV7-9 and TRBJ2-2, with 11 positions matching TRBD2. After removal of 5 bases from V and 7 bases from J, the junction contained 12 bases not matched to a gene. Germline CDR1 reads SEHNR; CDR2 reads FQNEAQ (reference sequence). CDR3 length: 17 amino acids. CDR3: CASSPTALAGGIGELFF. CDR3 bases: TGTGCCAGCAGCCCGACTGCCCTAGCGGGAGGCATCGGGGAGCTGTTTTTT.

The chain recombines TRBV5-4 with TRBJ2-7; no reliable D call. V lost 2 bases, J lost 0 bases, and 9 bases lay in between. Germline CDR1 and CDR2: SGHNT and YYREEE (reference sequence). The length of the CDR3 is 14 residues. The CDR3 sequence is CASSLEQSSYEQYF. CDR3 sequence (DNA): TGTGCCAGCAGCTTAGAACAGAGCTCCTACGAGCAGTACTTC.

This clone came up a few times. The CDR3 nucleotides read TGTGCCAGCAGCTTCCGGCAGGGACTTTCCTATGGCTACACCTTC. Protein product: CASSFRQGLSYGYTF. The V call is TRBV5-6, the J call TRBJ1-2; tentatively, D is TRBD1 (5 bases). The V end lost 2 bases, the J end lost 4 bases, and 15 bases lay between the germline ends. The CDR3 is made up of 15 amino acids. Germline V lookup: CDR1 SGHDT, CDR2 YYEEEE. The full variable domain, with the rest looked up from reference TRBV5-6 and TRBJ1-2, is DAGVTQSPTHLIKTRGQQVTLRCSPKSGHDTVSWYQQALGQGPQFIFQYYEEEERQRGNFPDRFSGHQFPNYSSELNVNALLLGDSALYLCASSFRQGLSYGYTFGSGTRLTVV.

The chain is built from TRBV28 and TRBJ1-2; D remains ambiguous. The length of the CDR3 is 15 residues. Germline CDR1 MDHEN, CDR2 SYDVKM. V lost 6 bases, J lost 5 bases, and 19 bases lay in between. CDR3 nucleotides: TGTGCCAGCAGGCCGGCTCTTGGAACGGGGTATGGCTACACCTTC. This encodes CASRPALGTGYGYTF.

The chain carries TRBV6-1 and TRBJ2-7, with 7 bases aligning to TRBD1. Germline V gene data show CDR1 as MNHNS and CDR2 as SASEGT. This CDR3 spans 15 amino acids. Losses at the gene ends were 6 bases for V and 5 bases for J; bases not matched to a gene: 13. CDR3 coding DNA: TGTGCCAGCAGCGGGATTGACAGGGTCGGAGACGAGCAGTACTTC. Encoded protein: CASSGIDRVGDEQYF.